This record covers a single TCR beta chain. This entry is derived from a study of T cell changes during pregnancy in multiple sclerosis. Germline assignment: CDR1 SGHAT and CDR2 FQNNGV. Trimming cost V 6 bases and J 2 bases, with 6 bases left between them. CDR3 length: 12 amino acids. Using immunoSEQ multiplex PCR, the repertoire was profiled, and TCRdb retains in-frame clones only, with some absent. The sample has about 110,000 clones, 91% seen once; the top ten hold 1.5% to 2%. The gene calls are TRBV11-2 and TRBJ2-3; D is unresolved. The sample consisted of peripheral blood, taken before pregnancy. This clonotype originated in a female donor with multiple sclerosis, enrolled in a pregnancy study. CDR3 sequence reads: CASSSDTDTQYF. The CDR3 coding sequence is TGTGCCAGCAGTTCAGACACAGATACGCAGTATTTT.